The 9 T cell receptor beta chains in this list originate from one sample, sequenced in a study of human T cells and chemical hapten exposure. TCRdb reanalysed the RACE reads using MiXCR and keeps one entry per CDR3 protein. The table has about 80,000 distinct CDR3 sequences, 10% seen once. The time point here: patch test 1, 2 weeks after DPC sensitization. The treatment is: therapeutic diphenylcyclopropenone sensitization with weekly scalp DPC. The source was whole blood, collected in connection with sensitization to the hapten diphenylcyclopropenone (DPC). Source of these receptors: a woman aged 45-60 years with alopecia areata. Some clones in this sample may be carry-over from other donors' samples.

This clonotype was counted between two and nine times. This sequence joins TRBV7-2 and TRBJ2-3; D gene ambiguous. V was shortened by 2 bases and J by 6 bases, with 6 bases between the two germline ends. The CDR3 runs 12 residues. Germline CDR1 reads SGHTA; CDR2 reads FQGNSA. Here the CDR3 reads CASSLPPDTQYF. The DNA of the CDR3 is TGTGCCAGCAGCTTACCTCCCGATACGCAGTATTTT.

The CDR3 region is CALRSKFYGYTF. The CDR3 nucleotides are TGTGCCTTAAGGAGCAAGTTCTATGGCTACACCTTC. The V call is TRBV30, the J call TRBJ1-2, with D unresolved. V was clipped by 7 bases and J by 4 bases, with 13 bases between them. The CDR3 consists of 12 residues. Per germline, CDR1 GTSNPN and CDR2 SVGIG (reference sequence).

A few counts support this clonotype. The rearrangement joins TRBV7-9 to TRBJ1-1; unclear D gene. Trimming took off 3 bases at V and 5 bases at J, with 7 bases between the two ends. Per the germline V gene, CDR1 is SEHNR and CDR2 is FQNEAQ (reference sequence). This CDR3 region has 12 residues. CDR3 protein: CASSFKGTEAFF. Written as DNA, the CDR3 is TGTGCCAGCAGCTTTAAGGGTACTGAAGCTTTCTTT.

In this sample, this clonotype turned up a few times. This sequence joins TRBV24-1 and TRBJ2-1, with no clear D. This CDR3 region has 13 residues. V was cut by 0 bases and J by 5 bases, with 4 bases left in between. CDR1 KGHDR and CDR2 SFDVKD come from the germline V gene. The DNA for the CDR3 is TGTGCCACCAGTGATTTGTCAAACAATGAGCAGTTCTTC. This translates into CATSDLSNNEQFF.

The chain links TRBV3-1 to TRBJ2-2; TRBD2 agrees at 11 bases. Trimming took 6 bases from V and 3 from J; bases not matched to a gene: 9. The CDR3 spans 17 residues. Per the germline V gene, CDR1 is LGHDT and CDR2 is YNNKEL (reference sequence). The CDR3 region has the DNA TGTGCCAGCAGTTCCCTTAAACTAGCGGGAGACACCGGGGAGCTGTTTTTT. Its translation: CASSSLKLAGDTGELFF.

The J gene is TRBJ2-3, the V gene TRBV29-1, with TRBD2 matching over 9 bases. The CDR3 runs to 14 residues. V gave up 6 bases and J gave up 3 bases; unmatched junction bases: 7. Germline V gene data show CDR1 as SQVTM and CDR2 as ANQGSEA. The CDR3 DNA reads TGCAGCGTCCCCTTAGCGGGAGTGACAGATACGCAGTATTTT. Amino acid sequence: CSVPLAGVTDTQYF.

Written as DNA, the CDR3 is TGTGCCAGCAGCTTGGCCGCGCAGGGGACCTATGGCTACACCTTC. It codes for CASSLAAQGTYGYTF. This chain links TRBV5-5 with TRBJ1-2, with D tentatively TRBD1 (6 bases). CDR3 length equals 15 residues. CDR1 and CDR2 (germline): SGHKS, YYEKEE (reference sequence). The V end was cut by 0 bases, the J end by 4 bases, with 13 bases between.

This clonotype was counted a few times. The genes are TRBV5-1 and TRBJ2-1, with TRBD2 matching over 11 bases. CDR1 and CDR2 (germline): SGHRS, YFSETQ. The CDR3 is 14 amino acids. J gave up 9 bases and V 1 base, and 3 bases lay outside the gene matches. This CDR3 is CASSLTSGSGEQFF. The DNA of the CDR3 is TGCGCCAGCAGCTTGACTAGCGGGAGTGGTGAGCAGTTCTTC.

This clonotype was detected ten times or more. CDR3 amino acids: CASSTKSNSPLHF. The DNA of the CDR3 is TGTGCCAGCAGTACTAAGAGTAATTCACCCCTCCACTTT. The genes are TRBV11-2 and TRBJ1-6; D not certain. V was pared by 6 bases and J by 6 bases, with 9 bases between. The CDR3 runs to 13 residues. In germline, CDR1 is SGHAT, CDR2 FQNNGV. The whole variable domain, remainder taken from reference TRBV11-2 and TRBJ1-6, is EAGVAQSPRYKIIEKRQSVAFWCNPISGHATLYWYQQILGQGPKLLIQFQNNGVVDDSQLPKDRFSAERLKGVDSTLKIQPAKLEDSAVYLCASSTKSNSPLHFGNGTRLTVT.